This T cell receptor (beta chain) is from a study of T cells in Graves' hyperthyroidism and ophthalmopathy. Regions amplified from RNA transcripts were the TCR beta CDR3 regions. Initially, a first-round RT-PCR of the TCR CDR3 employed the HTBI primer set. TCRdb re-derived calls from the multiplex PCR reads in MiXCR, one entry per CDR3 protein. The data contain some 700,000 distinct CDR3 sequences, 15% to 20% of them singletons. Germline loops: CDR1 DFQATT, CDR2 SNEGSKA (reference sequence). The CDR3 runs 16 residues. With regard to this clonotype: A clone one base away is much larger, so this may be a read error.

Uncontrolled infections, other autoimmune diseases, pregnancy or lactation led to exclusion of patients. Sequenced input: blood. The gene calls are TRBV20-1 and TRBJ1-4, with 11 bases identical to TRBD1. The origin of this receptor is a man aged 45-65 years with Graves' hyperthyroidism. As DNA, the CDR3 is TGCAGTGCTAGAGCATCCCCGGGACAGGGGGATGAAAAACTGCTTTTT. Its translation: CSARASPGQGDEKLLF.